This TCR beta chain is from a study of response to subunit inactivated influenza vaccine. One entry per CDR3 protein, called by TCRdb with MiXCR from the RT-PCR reads. The table includes roughly 620,000 distinct CDR3 sequences, about 10% detected once. CDR1 MNHEY and CDR2 SVGAGI come from the germline V gene. The J segment lost 3 bases and the V segment lost 2 bases, leaving 4 bases of the junction unmatched. The CDR3 has 15 amino acids. This sample was shared with a second study, whose subject was T cells expressing NK-cell markers. From that study: The TCR beta cDNA came from 5'RACE template switching with UMIs. More than five donors showed dominant NKG2C+ clonotypes comprising about 1.0-7.5% of their CD8+ T cells. Clarity on HCMV specificity was lacking for the expanded NKG2C+ T cell clones.

The source material was PBMCs from blood, sampled on the day of vaccination. The clonotype originates from a man aged 50-60 years who received an inactivated influenza vaccine. This chain links TRBV6-5 with TRBJ2-1; TRBD1 matches 7 bases. As DNA, the CDR3 is TGTGCCAGCAGTTACACATCAGGGGGCTACAATGAGCAGTTCTTC. Protein: CASSYTSGGYNEQFF.